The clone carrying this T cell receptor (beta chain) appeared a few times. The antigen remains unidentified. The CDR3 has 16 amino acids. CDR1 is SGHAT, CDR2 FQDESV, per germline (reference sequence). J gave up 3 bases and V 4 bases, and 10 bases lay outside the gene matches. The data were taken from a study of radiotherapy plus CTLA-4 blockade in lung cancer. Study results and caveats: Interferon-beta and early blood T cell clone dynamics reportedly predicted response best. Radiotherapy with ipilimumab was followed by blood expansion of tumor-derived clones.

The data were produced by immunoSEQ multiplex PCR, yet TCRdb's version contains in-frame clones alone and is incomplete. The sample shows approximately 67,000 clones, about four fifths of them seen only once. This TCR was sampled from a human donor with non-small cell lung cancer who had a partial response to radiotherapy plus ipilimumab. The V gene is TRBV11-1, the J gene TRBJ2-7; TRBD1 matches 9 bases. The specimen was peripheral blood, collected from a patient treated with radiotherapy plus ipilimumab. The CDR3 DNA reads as TGTGCCAGCAGCTACCCACAGGGGGCAAACCTCTACGAGCAGTACTTC. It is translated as CASSYPQGANLYEQYF.